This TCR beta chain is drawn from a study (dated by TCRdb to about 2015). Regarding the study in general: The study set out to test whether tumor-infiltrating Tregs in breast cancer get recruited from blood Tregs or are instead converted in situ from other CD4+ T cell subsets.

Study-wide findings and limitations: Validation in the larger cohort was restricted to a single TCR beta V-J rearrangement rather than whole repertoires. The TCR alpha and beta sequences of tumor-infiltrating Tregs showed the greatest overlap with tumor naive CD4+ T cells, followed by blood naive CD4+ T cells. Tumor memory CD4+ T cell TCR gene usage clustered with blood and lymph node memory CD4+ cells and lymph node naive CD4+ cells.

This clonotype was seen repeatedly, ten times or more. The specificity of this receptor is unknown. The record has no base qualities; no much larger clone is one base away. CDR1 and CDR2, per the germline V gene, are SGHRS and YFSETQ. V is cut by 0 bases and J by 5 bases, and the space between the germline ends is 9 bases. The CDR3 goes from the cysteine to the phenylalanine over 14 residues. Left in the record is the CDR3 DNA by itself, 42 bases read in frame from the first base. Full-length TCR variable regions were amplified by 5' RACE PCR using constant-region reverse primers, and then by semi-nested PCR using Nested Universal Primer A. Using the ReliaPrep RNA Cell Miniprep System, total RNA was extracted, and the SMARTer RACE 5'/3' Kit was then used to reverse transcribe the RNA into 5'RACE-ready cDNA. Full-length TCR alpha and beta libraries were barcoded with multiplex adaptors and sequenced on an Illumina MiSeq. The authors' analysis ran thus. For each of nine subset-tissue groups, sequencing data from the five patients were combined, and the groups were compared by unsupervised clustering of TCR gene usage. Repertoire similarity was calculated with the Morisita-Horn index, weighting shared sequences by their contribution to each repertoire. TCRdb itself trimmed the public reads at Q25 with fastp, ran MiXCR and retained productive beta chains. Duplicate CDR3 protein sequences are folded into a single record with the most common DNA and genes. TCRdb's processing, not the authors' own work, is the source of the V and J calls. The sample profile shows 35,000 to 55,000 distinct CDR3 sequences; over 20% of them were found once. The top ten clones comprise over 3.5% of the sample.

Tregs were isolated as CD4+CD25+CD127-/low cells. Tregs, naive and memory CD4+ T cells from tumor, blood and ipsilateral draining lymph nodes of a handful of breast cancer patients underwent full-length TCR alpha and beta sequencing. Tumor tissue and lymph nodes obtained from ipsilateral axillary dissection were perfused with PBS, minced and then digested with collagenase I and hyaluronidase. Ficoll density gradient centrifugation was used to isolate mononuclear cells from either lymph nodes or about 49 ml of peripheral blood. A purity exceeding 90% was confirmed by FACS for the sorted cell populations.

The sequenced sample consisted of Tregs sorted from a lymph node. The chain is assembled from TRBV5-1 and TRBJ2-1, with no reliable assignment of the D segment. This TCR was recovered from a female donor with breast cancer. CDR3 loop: CASSLEFENNEQFF. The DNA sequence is TGCGCCAGCAGCTTGGAGTTCGAAAACAATGAGCAGTTCTTC.